The 16 T cell receptor beta chains below were found in one sample sequenced in a study of T cells after yellow fever vaccination. TCRdb used MiXCR to reprocess the 5' RACE reads, holding one entry per CDR3 protein. Counted here are about 500,000 distinct CDR3 sequences, 17% occurring once; the ten biggest clones make up 17%. Sequences were derived from PBMCs, sampled around 5 days after the first yellow fever vaccination. All receptors come from a man aged 18 to 30 who received the YFV17D yellow fever vaccine.

This sequence joins TRBV5-6 and TRBJ2-3, with 10 bases fitting TRBD2. Losses at the gene ends were 1 base for V and 6 bases for J; bases not matched to a gene: 5. The CDR3 has 15 amino acids. The germline gives CDR1 SGHDT, CDR2 YYEEEE. The CDR3 reads CASSLLSGGGDTQYF. The CDR3 bases are TGTGCCAGCAGCTTGCTGAGCGGGGGGGGCGATACGCAGTATTTT.

This clonotype was found a few times. The chain couples TRBV4-3 to TRBJ2-3, with TRBD2 as a possible D gene (6 bases). The V end lost 0 bases, the J end lost 5 bases, and 12 bases lay between the germline ends. This CDR3 has 15 amino acids. Germline V CDR1 and CDR2: LGHNA, YSLEER. The CDR3 nucleotides are TGCGCCAGCAGCCAAGAGTCGGGGGTGGTAGATACGCAGTATTTT. It yields the protein CASSQESGVVDTQYF.

The chain has TRBV29-1 and TRBJ2-5; 8 bases align to TRBD1. J gave up 4 bases and V 3 bases, and 7 bases lay outside the gene matches. The CDR3 totals 14 residues. Germline assignment: CDR1 SQVTM and CDR2 ANQGSEA. The CDR3 sequence: CSVEYRGVGETQYF. The CDR3 DNA sequence: TGCAGCGTTGAGTACAGGGGGGTCGGAGAGACCCAGTACTTC.

The chain uses TRBV5-6 and TRBJ2-5; the match to TRBD1 covers 7 bases. CDR1 is SGHDT and CDR2 is YYEEEE in the germline V gene. CDR3 length: 14 residues. Trimming removed 4 bases from V and 5 bases from J; junction bases left unmatched: 8. The CDR3 loop is CASSERQGRETQYF. The CDR3 nucleotides are TGTGCCAGCAGCGAGAGACAGGGTCGCGAGACCCAGTACTTC.

The J gene is TRBJ1-1, the V gene TRBV7-6, with 7 bases aligning to TRBD1. Germline V gene lookup returns CDR1 SGHVS and CDR2 FNYEAQ. CDR3 length equals 16 residues. J lost 3 bases, V lost 5 bases, and 12 bases had no gene match. CDR3 in amino acids: CASSGGTGTEDTEAFF. For the CDR3, the DNA is TGTGCCAGCAGCGGCGGGACCGGGACAGAAGACACTGAAGCTTTCTTT.

V usage is TRBV5-1 and J usage is TRBJ2-2; D is unclear. There are 13 residues in the CDR3. Germline values: CDR1 SGHRS, CDR2 YFSETQ. Trimming cost V 5 bases and J 6 bases, with 11 bases left between them. CDR3 in DNA: TGCGCCAGCAGTTCTGGTGGGGCCGGGGAGCTGTTTTTT. It is translated as CASSSGGAGELFF.

On this clonotype itself: An end of the junction does not agree with germline; a read error may underlie this. The chain uses TRBV28 and TRBJ2-1, with a weak D call TRBD2 (6 bases). In germline, CDR1 is MDHEN, CDR2 SYDVKM. The CDR3 is 11 residues long. The CDR3 nucleotides are TGTGCCAGCAGCAAGACTAGTGTGGGAGTCTTC. This encodes CASSKTSVGVF. Full variable domain (rest looked up from reference TRBV28 and TRBJ2-1): DVKVTQSSRYLVKRTGEKVFLECVQDMDHENMFWYRQDPGLGLRLIYFSYDVKMKEKGDIPEGYSVSREKKERFSLILESASTNQTSMYLCASSKTSVGVFGPGTRLTVL.

This clonotype was found a few times. The rearrangement links TRBV10-1 to TRBJ2-1; 13 nucleotides agree with TRBD2. This CDR3 has 15 amino acids. The V segment lost 4 bases and the J segment 6 bases; nucleotides outside the gene matches: 3. Germline V lookup: CDR1 WNHNN, CDR2 SYGVQD (reference sequence). The CDR3 sequence is CASSVGLAGTNEQFF. CDR3 DNA sequence: TGCGCCAGCAGTGTGGGACTAGCGGGGACCAATGAGCAGTTCTTC.

Here the CDR3 reads CASSPSFTKETQYF. As DNA, the CDR3 is TGTGCCAGCTCACCAAGCTTTACCAAAGAGACCCAGTACTTC. The rearrangement uses TRBV18 and TRBJ2-5; D is unresolved. CDR1 and CDR2 from the germline V gene are KGHSH and LQKENI. Trimming left V 2 bases short and J 3 bases short, with 10 bases between. The CDR3 has 14 residues. Full variable domain (remainder filled in from reference TRBV18 and TRBJ2-5): NAGVMQNPRHLVRRRGQEARLRCSPMKGHSHVYWYRQLPEEGLKFMVYLQKENIIDESGMPKERFSAEFPKEGPSILRIQQVVRGDSAAYFCASSPSFTKETQYFGPGTRLLVL.

The chain carries TRBV12-3 or TRBV12-4 and TRBJ1-1; D gene ambiguous. V dropped 5 bases and J dropped 2 bases, with 12 bases sitting between them. This CDR3 has 14 amino acids. CDR3 coding DNA: TGTGCCAGCAGTCCGTTCTTGTATAACACTGAAGCTTTCTTT. Translation gives CASSPFLYNTEAFF.

This clonotype appeared a few times. The rearrangement uses TRBV5-6 and TRBJ1-5; TRBD1 agrees at 10 bases. Germline V gene lookup returns CDR1 SGHDT and CDR2 YYEEEE. Trimming cost V 4 bases and J 5 bases; bases outside gene matches: 12. CDR3 length: 17 amino acids. The CDR3 is CASSLLHGTGEDQPQHF. DNA of the CDR3: TGTGCCAGCAGCCTTCTCCATGGGACAGGGGAGGATCAGCCCCAGCATTTT.

This chain joins TRBV12-5 and TRBJ2-2, with 8 bases matching TRBD1. The CDR3 loop spans 15 amino acids. The V gene's germline CDR1 is LGHNT and CDR2 FRNRAP. With 8 bases clipped from V and 7 bases from J, the junction kept 12 bases outside the gene matches. CDR3 residues: CASRDRIKSGGELFF. DNA of the CDR3: TGTGCTAGTCGGGACAGGATAAAGAGCGGCGGGGAGCTGTTTTTT. Together with reference TRBV12-5 and TRBJ2-2, the CDR3 gives the full variable domain: DARVTQTPRHKVTEMGQEVTMRCQPILGHNTVFWYRQTMMQGLELLAYFRNRAPLDDSGMPKDRFSAEMPDATLATLKIQPSEPRDSAVYFCASRDRIKSGGELFFGEGSRLTVL.

The rearrangement joins TRBV4-2 to TRBJ2-5, with a tentative D call TRBD2 (5 bases). Trimming removed 0 bases from V and 3 bases from J, with 14 bases in between. The CDR3 loop spans 16 amino acids. The germline V gene has CDR1 LGHNA and CDR2 YNFKEQ. The CDR3: CASSQDPGIGEETQYF. The CDR3 DNA is TGTGCCAGCAGCCAAGACCCGGGGATCGGGGAAGAGACCCAGTACTTC.

This clonotype was seen repeatedly, ten times or more. The J gene is TRBJ1-5, the V gene TRBV12-3 or TRBV12-4; D is perhaps TRBD1 (5 bases). The CDR3 loop spans 12 amino acids. V gave up 3 bases and J gave up 7 bases, with 7 bases separating them. Written as DNA, the CDR3 is TGTGCCAGCAGTTTTGGGGACCAGCCCCAGCATTTT. As protein: CASSFGDQPQHF.

This clonotype was counted a few times. CDR3 residues: CASSLQVPGQKLFF. CDR3 nucleotide sequence: TGTGCCAGCAGTTTACAGGTTCCGGGACAGAAACTGTTTTTT. The chain is built from TRBV12-3 or TRBV12-4 and TRBJ1-4, with 7 positions matching TRBD1. The CDR3 length is 14 residues. V dropped 2 bases and J dropped 11; count of bases not matched to a gene: 8.

This clonotype was recorded at least ten times. This sequence joins TRBV5-1 and TRBJ2-3; D unclear. CDR3 length: 14 amino acids. Per the germline V gene, CDR1 is SGHRS and CDR2 is YFSETQ. Trimming took off 0 bases at V and 3 bases at J, with 8 bases between the two ends. Here the CDR3 DNA reads TGCGCCAGCAGCTTGGGAGCTGTGACAGATACGCAGTATTTT. It encodes CASSLGAVTDTQYF.